This T cell receptor beta chain was captured by sequencing in a study of blood T cell repertoires in COVID-19. Study-wide background: COVID-19 samples collected from the United States, Italy and Spain covered acute and convalescent phases.

Grouping used clinical history reported by participants in a survey and questionnaire. Per germline, CDR1 SQVTM and CDR2 ANQGSEA. V trimming: 7 bases; J trimming: 2 bases; junction bases outside the gene matches: 11. The CDR3 runs 16 residues. In the original analysis: The authors estimated nucleated cell counts from reference gene primer amplification. Profiling relied on immunoSEQ multiplex PCR, and the TCRdb table lists in-frame clones only, not all of them. V and J calls and clone size are as listed in that table; D and trimming were resolved from the DNA. The sample contains about 220,000 clones, about nine tenths of which appear only once.

Sequencing input: PBMCs or T cells enriched from blood (not recorded which). This chain uses TRBV29-1 with TRBJ2-1; TRBD2 agrees at 10 bases. The TCR was taken from a woman aged 40 to 49 with acute COVID-19. CDR3 DNA: TGCAGCGCTGGACCTCAAGCGGGGGGGCCCTACAATGAGCAGTTCTTC. Amino acid sequence: CSAGPQAGGPYNEQFF.